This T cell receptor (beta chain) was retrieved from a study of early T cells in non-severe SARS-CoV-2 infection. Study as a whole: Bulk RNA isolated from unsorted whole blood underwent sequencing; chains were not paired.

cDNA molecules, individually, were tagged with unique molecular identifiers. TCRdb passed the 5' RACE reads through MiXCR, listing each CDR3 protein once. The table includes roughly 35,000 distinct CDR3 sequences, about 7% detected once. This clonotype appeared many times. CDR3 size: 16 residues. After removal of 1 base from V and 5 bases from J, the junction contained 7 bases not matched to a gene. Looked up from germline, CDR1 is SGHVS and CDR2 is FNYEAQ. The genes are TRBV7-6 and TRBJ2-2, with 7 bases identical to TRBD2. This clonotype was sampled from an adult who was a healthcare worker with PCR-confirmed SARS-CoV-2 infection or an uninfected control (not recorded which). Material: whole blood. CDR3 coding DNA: TGTGCCAGCAGCTTAGGAGCGTCGGGAGGAACCGGGGAGCTGTTTTTT. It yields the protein CASSLGASGGTGELFF.